This T cell receptor (beta chain) is drawn from a study of CD8 T cells in ankylosing spondylitis. Study-wide results and caveats: Disease-linked clones were reportedly significantly enriched in matched ankylosing spondylitis synovial fluid. Ankylosing spondylitis blood seemed to carry a telltale TCR beta motif made of several highly homologous variants. Peripheral blood held disease-linked clones only at relatively low frequency, and these were CD8+.

By quantitative 5'-RACE with molecular barcodes, the TCR beta libraries were made. TCRdb used MiXCR to reprocess the 5' RACE reads, holding one entry per CDR3 protein. The table lists around 130,000 distinct CDR3 sequences, around 9% of them singletons, with approximately 3.5% in the top ten. Unmatched junction bases numbered 8, after V lost 0 bases and J lost 6 bases. In germline, CDR1 is SGHVS, CDR2 FQNEAQ. This CDR3 comprises 16 residues. The table lists this clonotype with many counts. Antigen unknown. The sample was blood, either unsorted or a sorted T cell fraction (not recorded which). The V call is TRBV7-8, the J call TRBJ2-5, with TRBD2 identical over 9 bases. This TCR was recovered from a male donor with ankylosing spondylitis or in good health (not recorded which). CDR3 DNA sequence: TGTGCCAGCAGCTTAGCAGGTAGCGGGAGAGGGAAGACCCAGTACTTC. This translates into CASSLAGSGRGKTQYF.